The 19 T cell receptor beta chains presented below share a single source sample, sequenced in a study of blood T cell repertoires in COVID-19. The repertoire was sequenced with immunoSEQ multiplex PCR; TCRdb's copy has only in-frame clones and lacks some. The table includes roughly 74,000 clones, roughly 90% detected once. Input material: peripheral blood. The receptors stem from a man aged 70 or older with active or convalescent COVID-19.

This chain connects TRBV5-1 to TRBJ1-6; TRBD1 matches at 7 bases. The CDR3 has 14 residues. Germline lookup yields CDR1 SGHRS and CDR2 YFSETQ. With 2 bases clipped from V and 7 bases from J, the junction kept 3 bases outside the gene matches. The CDR3 sequence: CASSLGQANSPLHF. The CDR3 nucleotides are TGCGCCAGCAGCTTAGGACAGGCCAATTCACCCCTCCACTTT.

V gene TRBV20-1 combines with J gene TRBJ1-1; D is perhaps TRBD1 (6 bases). In germline, CDR1 is DFQATT, CDR2 SNEGSKA (reference sequence). The V end was cut by 3 bases, the J end by 5 bases, with 22 bases between. The CDR3 is made up of 16 amino acids. CDR3: CSASDLASQGGTEAFF. The DNA for the CDR3 is TGCAGTGCTAGTGACCTCGCATCACAGGGTGGGACTGAAGCTTTCTTT.

The chain combines TRBV20-1 with TRBJ2-4, with a weak D call TRBD2 (6 bases). V was clipped by 3 bases and J by 8 bases, with 11 bases between them. The CDR3 length is 12 residues. Germline V gene sequence: CDR1 DFQATT, CDR2 SNEGSKA (reference sequence). The CDR3 DNA reads TGCAGTGCTAGTCGGGAGTTTGACATTCAGTACTTC. It encodes CSASREFDIQYF.

V is TRBV11-2 and J is TRBJ1-1; D is undetermined. The CDR3 is made up of 13 amino acids. Germline CDR1 SGHAT, CDR2 FQNNGV. V lost 2 bases to trimming and J lost 1 base, with 5 bases between them. In DNA form, the CDR3 reads TGTGCCAGCAGCTTAACTACGAACACTGAAGCTTTCTTT. Its translation is CASSLTTNTEAFF.

This clone has a handful of counts. The rearrangement joins TRBV11-3 to TRBJ1-2, with 7 bases fitting TRBD1. Germline V gene sequence: CDR1 SGHNT, CDR2 YENEEA. This CDR3 spans 15 amino acids. V gave up 4 bases and J gave up 0 bases; unmatched junction bases: 5. CDR3: CASSWGTAANYGYTF. CDR3 nucleotide sequence: TGTGCCAGCAGCTGGGGGACAGCCGCTAACTATGGCTACACCTTC.

This clone was detected a few times. The rearrangement uses TRBV28 and TRBJ2-3, with TRBD1 as a possible D gene (6 bases). The CDR3 sequence is 16 residues long. V lost 5 bases, J lost 4 bases, and 19 bases lay in between. CDR1 and CDR2 (germline): MDHEN, SYDVKM. The CDR3 is CASSPWTAPSADTQYF. DNA for the CDR3: TGTGCCAGCAGTCCTTGGACAGCGCCGTCCGCAGATACGCAGTATTTT.

V is TRBV25-1 and J is TRBJ2-7, with TRBD2 identical over 8 bases. This CDR3 has 13 residues. Losses at the gene ends were 5 bases for V and 5 bases for J; bases not matched to a gene: 5. Germline V gene sequence: CDR1 MGHDK, CDR2 SYGVNS. The CDR3 sequence: CASSWTSTHEQYF. The CDR3, as DNA: TGTGCCAGCAGTTGGACTAGCACGCACGAGCAGTACTTC.

The V and J genes are TRBV2 and TRBJ1-1; TRBD1 aligns across 10 bases. The trim removed 6 bases at V and 9 bases at J, leaving 4 bases unmatched. This CDR3 is 12 amino acids long. Germline V gene data show CDR1 as SNHLY and CDR2 as FYNNEI. DNA of the CDR3: TGTGCCAGCAGGGGGGACAGGGGCCAAGCTTTCTTT. It specifies CASRGDRGQAFF.

The chain combines TRBV28 with TRBJ2-7; D may be TRBD2 (7 bases). CDR3 size: 13 residues. V was clipped by 6 bases and J by 6 bases, with 15 bases between them. The germline V gene has CDR1 MDHEN and CDR2 SYDVKM. The CDR3 spells CASSPPRGREQYF. Here the CDR3 DNA reads TGTGCCAGCAGCCCTCCGCGGGGGCGCGAGCAGTACTTC.

The V gene is TRBV6-6, the J gene TRBJ1-1, with D possibly TRBD1 on 6 matching bases. This CDR3 spans 15 amino acids. CDR1 MNHNY and CDR2 SVGAGI come from the germline V gene (reference sequence). V lost 0 bases and J lost 2, with 10 bases in between. CDR3 nucleotides: TGTGCCAGCAGTTACTCGGGGACACCTAACACTGAAGCTTTCTTT. Its protein is CASSYSGTPNTEAFF.

The chain joins TRBV27 to TRBJ2-1, with 10 bases aligning to TRBD1. V gave up 6 bases and J gave up 7 bases; unmatched junction bases: 9. The CDR3 is 15 amino acids. Germline V gene lookup returns CDR1 MNHEY and CDR2 SMNVEV (reference sequence). The CDR3 DNA follows: TGTGCCAGCAGAACGACAGGGGGCGCGTGGAATGAGCAGTTCTTC. The encoded protein is CASRTTGGAWNEQFF.

The genes are TRBV10-3 and TRBJ2-7; 8 nucleotides agree with TRBD1. V was pared by 4 bases and J by 3 bases, with 5 bases of the junction left unmatched. The CDR3 contains 14 residues. Germline V gene lookup returns CDR1 ENHRY and CDR2 SYGVKD. CDR3 in DNA: TGTGCCATCAGTGGTTCTGACAGGGGCTACGAGCAGTACTTC. Translation: CAISGSDRGYEQYF.

The chain carries TRBV15 and TRBJ2-1, with 9 bases lining up with TRBD1. The CDR3 covers 12 residues. V dropped 2 bases and J dropped 15; count of bases not matched to a gene: 5. Germline CDR1 is LNHNV and CDR2 is YYDKDF (reference sequence). DNA of the CDR3: TGTGCCACCAGCAGACCCGGGACAGGGCTGTTCTTC. Translation gives CATSRPGTGLFF.

The chain is built from TRBV5-1 and TRBJ2-2; 7 bases agree with TRBD1. J was trimmed by 6 bases and V by 5 bases; bases with no gene match: 10. The CDR3 is 15 amino acids. The germline V gene encodes CDR1 SGHRS and CDR2 YFSETQ. Here the CDR3 reads CASRKDRVAAGELFF. As DNA, the CDR3 is TGCGCCAGCAGAAAAGACAGGGTGGCGGCCGGGGAGCTGTTTTTT.

V gene TRBV24-1 combines with J gene TRBJ2-1; 10 bases are a match to TRBD2. After removal of 2 bases from V and 6 bases from J, the junction contained 6 bases not matched to a gene. Germline V CDR1 and CDR2: KGHDR, SFDVKD. This CDR3 is 16 amino acids long. Here the CDR3 reads CATSDSGLAESNEQFF. Here the CDR3 DNA reads TGTGCCACCAGTGATTCCGGACTAGCGGAAAGCAATGAGCAGTTCTTC.

This clone was observed a few times. The chain recombines TRBV5-5 with TRBJ1-4; 9 bases align to TRBD1. V gave up 0 bases and J gave up 9 bases; unmatched junction bases: 6. The CDR3 loop spans 15 amino acids. CDR1 and CDR2 (germline): SGHKS, YYEKEE (reference sequence). CDR3: CASSLVGQGGKKLFF. The CDR3 nucleotides are TGTGCCAGCAGCTTGGTGGGACAGGGAGGGAAAAAACTGTTTTTT.

The V call is TRBV19, the J call TRBJ1-2, with 7 bases lining up with TRBD1. CDR1 and CDR2 from the germline V gene are LNHDA and SQIVND (reference sequence). V was pared by 4 bases and J by 3 bases, with 8 bases of the junction left unmatched. The CDR3 loop spans 15 amino acids. CDR3 sequence reads: CASSRAPGTDYGYTF. The CDR3 nucleotides are TGTGCCAGTAGTAGGGCCCCCGGGACAGACTATGGCTACACCTTC.

V and J are TRBV24-1 and TRBJ2-7; TRBD1 might be the D (6 bases). The CDR3 spans 13 residues. V lost 10 bases and J 5 bases, leaving 17 bases between the germline ends. Germline V lookup: CDR1 KGHDR, CDR2 SFDVKD. The CDR3 DNA follows: TGTGCCACGTCCCAGGGGTCGGAAAACGAGCAGTACTTC. Translating gives CATSQGSENEQYF.

The rearrangement uses TRBV9 and TRBJ1-4, with TRBD1 identical over 9 bases. This CDR3 spans 16 amino acids. V was pared by 3 bases and J by 8 bases, with 11 bases of the junction left unmatched. Germline values: CDR1 SGDLS, CDR2 YYNGEE. CDR3 sequence: CASSASTGGNQEKLFF. The CDR3 DNA reads as TGTGCCAGCAGCGCATCGACAGGGGGGAATCAGGAAAAACTGTTTTTT.